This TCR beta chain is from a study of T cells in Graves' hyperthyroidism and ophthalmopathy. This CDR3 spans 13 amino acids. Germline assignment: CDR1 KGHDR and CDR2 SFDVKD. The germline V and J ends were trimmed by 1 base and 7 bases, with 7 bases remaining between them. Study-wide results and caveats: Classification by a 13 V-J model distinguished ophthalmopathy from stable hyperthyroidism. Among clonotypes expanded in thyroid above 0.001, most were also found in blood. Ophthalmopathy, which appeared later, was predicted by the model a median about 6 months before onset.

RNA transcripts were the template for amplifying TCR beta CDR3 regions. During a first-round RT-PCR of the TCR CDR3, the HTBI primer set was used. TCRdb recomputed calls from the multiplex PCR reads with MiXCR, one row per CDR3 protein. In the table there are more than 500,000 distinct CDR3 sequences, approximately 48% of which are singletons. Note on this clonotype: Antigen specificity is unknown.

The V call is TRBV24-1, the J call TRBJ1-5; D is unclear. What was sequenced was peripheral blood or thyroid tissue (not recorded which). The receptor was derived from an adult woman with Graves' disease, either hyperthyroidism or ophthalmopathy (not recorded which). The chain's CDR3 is CATSDFSSQPQHF. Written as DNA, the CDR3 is TGTGCCACCAGTGATTTTTCTTCACAGCCCCAGCATTTT.